This T cell receptor (beta chain) was observed in a study of breast tumors, draining lymph nodes, adjacent tissues. Study conclusions and caveats: Compared with lymph nodes, tumors were less diverse; compared with nontumor tissue, more. Most tumor T cells seemingly derive from lymph node, then expand in tumor. Data only fit, rather than demonstrated, lymph node origin of most tumor T cells.

Looked up from germline, CDR1 is SQVTM and CDR2 is ANQGSEA. The CDR3 is 19 residues long, counting both termini. TCRdb ran MiXCR on the multiplex PCR reads and lists one entry per CDR3 protein. The data show just under 65,000 distinct CDR3 sequences, 45% to 65% seen once. Remarks on this clonotype: Its antigen is not identified. The DNA is left out, because the CDR3 cannot be placed on it with certainty; the CDR3 is given as TCRdb lists it.

This receptor was taken from a female donor with breast cancer. Some clones in this sample may be carry-over from other donors' samples. Sequences were obtained from breast tumor tissue. The chain joins TRBV29-1 to TRBJ2-1; TRBD1, as called in the table, went unchecked against the DNA. CDR3 sequence reads: CSVVYFCATRGGGGYEQFF.